This is a list of T cell receptor beta chains from one sample in a study of blood T cell repertoires in COVID-19. Some clones are missing from TCRdb's copy, which holds only in-frame ones; the method was immunoSEQ multiplex PCR. The sample has approximately 170,000 clones, around 86% seen once. The material sequenced was peripheral blood. Source of these receptors: a man aged 65-85 years with acute or convalescent COVID-19. Each CDR3 is given with its conserved first and last residue. The D gene is left open where the match is weak. Only part of the rows carry a size: once, few, many, or a class if the clone is expanded.

abundance	j_gene	d_gene	v_gene	CDR3nt	CDR3aa
-	TRBJ2-1	-	TRBV2	TGTGCCAGCAGTGAAGCTGAATACTCCCTAGGGCAGTTCTTC	CASSEAEYSLGQFF
-	TRBJ2-7	TRBD1	TRBV4-1	TGCGCCAGCAGCCCTTTTGGGACAGGGAATAGCGACGAGCAGTACTTC	CASSPFGTGNSDEQYF
once	TRBJ1-3	TRBD1	TRBV9	TGTGCCAGCAGCGTTCGCGGACAGGGGACTGGAAACACCATATATTTT	CASSVRGQGTGNTIYF
-	TRBJ1-1	-	TRBV7-9	TGTGCCAGCAGGTTTGTTACAGGCTTGTCTACTGAAGCTTTCTTT	CASRFVTGLSTEAFF
-	TRBJ2-3	-	TRBV4-3	TGCGCCAGCAGCCAAGATTGGAGGACAGATACGCAGTATTTT	CASSQDWRTDTQYF
-	TRBJ1-6	-	TRBV15	TGTGCCACCAGCAGAGATATGCAGAATTCACCCCTCCACTTT	CATSRDMQNSPLHF
-	TRBJ1-3	-	TRBV28	TGTGCCAGCAGTTTACTAGCTGGAAACACCATATATTTT	CASSLLAGNTIYF
-	TRBJ1-5	TRBD1	TRBV27	TGTGCCAGCGGCACATGGACAGGAATTAGCAATCAGCCCCAGCATTTT	CASGTWTGISNQPQHF
-	TRBJ1-1	-	TRBV10-3	TGTGCCATCAGTGAGTCCGAGGCCATGAACACTGAAGCTTTCTTT	CAISESEAMNTEAFF
-	TRBJ1-6	-	TRBV6-9	TGTGCCATCTTGGTCGGGGGGATTTCACCCCTCCACTTT	CAILVGGISPLHF
-	TRBJ2-7	TRBD1	TRBV2	TGTGCCAGCGGGGTGGACAGGGGCTTCTCTCAGGGGTACTTC	CASGVDRGFSQGYF
-	TRBJ1-5	TRBD1	TRBV28	TGTGCCAGCAGTTTGGGACAGGCCGGGAAGCCCCAGCATTTT	CASSLGQAGKPQHF
-	TRBJ2-3	TRBD1	TRBV28	TGTGCCAGCAGTGCCCCGGGACAGGGAACAGATACGCAGTATTTT	CASSAPGQGTDTQYF
-	TRBJ1-3	-	TRBV21-1	TGTGCCAGCAGCTGTCGGGGGGACTCCCCCTTGCACACCATATATTTT	CASSCRGDSPLHTIYF
-	TRBJ2-7	-	TRBV27	TGTGCCAGCAGCCGGACCAGGGGCTACGAGCAGTACTTC	CASSRTRGYEQYF
-	TRBJ2-7	TRBD1	TRBV4-1	TGCGCCAGCAGCCTCCGGGACAGGGGCTACGAGCAGTACTTC	CASSLRDRGYEQYF
-	TRBJ2-1	-	TRBV3-1/TRBV3-2	TGTGCCAGCAGCACACGTGGGGCAAGCTCCTACAATGAGCAGTTCTTC	CASSTRGASSYNEQFF
-	TRBJ2-3	TRBD1	TRBV11-3	TGTGCCAGCAGCTCTTCCTCGGACAGGGAAGTCACAGATACGCAGTATTTT	CASSSSSDREVTDTQYF
-	TRBJ1-5	TRBD1	TRBV7-9	TGTGCCAGCAGCCTGGGACAGGGGGATCAGCCCCAGCATTTT	CASSLGQGDQPQHF
-	TRBJ1-1	-	TRBV27	TGTGCCAGCAGAAGAACAGGGTACACTGAAGCTTTCTTT	CASRRTGYTEAFF
-	TRBJ2-5	TRBD2	TRBV5-1	TGCGCCAGCAGCTTGCAAGCGGGGGAGGAAGAGACCCAGTACTTC	CASSLQAGEEETQYF
once	TRBJ1-2	TRBD1	TRBV28	TGTGCCAGCAGATTCCGGGACAGACCATATGGCTACACCTTC	CASRFRDRPYGYTF
-	TRBJ2-5	TRBD1	TRBV3-1/TRBV3-2	TGTGCCAGCAGCTTGACAGGGGGCGAGACCCAGTACTTC	CASSLTGGETQYF
-	TRBJ2-1	TRBD2	TRBV18	TGTGCCAGCTCACCAGGACTAGCGGGGGACAATGAGCAGTTCTTC	CASSPGLAGDNEQFF
few	TRBJ2-7	TRBD1	TRBV18	TGTGCCAGCTCACCGATTGACAGGGGAGAAGAGCAGTACTTC	CASSPIDRGEEQYF
-	TRBJ2-2	-	TRBV5-1	TGCGCCAGCAGCAAAGGACAAAACACCGGGGAGCTGTTTTTT	CASSKGQNTGELFF
once	TRBJ2-3	TRBD2	TRBV19	TGTGCCAGTAGTAGTAACGGGAGGGGCCCCACAGATACGCAGTATTTT	CASSSNGRGPTDTQYF
-	TRBJ2-7	-	TRBV19	TGTGCCAGTAGTCGGGATGGATCACGAGGTCTAAGCTCCTACGAGCAGTACTTC	CASSRDGSRGLSSYEQYF
-	TRBJ1-5	TRBD1	TRBV5-1	TGCGCCAGCAGCTTCACAGGGGGAGCTCAGCCCCAGCATTTT	CASSFTGGAQPQHF
-	TRBJ1-2	TRBD1	TRBV28	TGTGCCAGCACCTCGGGAGGGACAGGGTCTAACTATGGCTACACCTTC	CASTSGGTGSNYGYTF
-	TRBJ1-1	-	TRBV6-1	TGTGCCAGCAGTGAAACGGGGTTGAGGGCTTTCTTT	CASSETGLRAFF
once	TRBJ1-2	TRBD1	TRBV28	TGTGCCAGCAGTTCACTCTTTGCCCGAGGGGGCCATGGCTACACCTTC	CASSSLFARGGHGYTF
-	TRBJ2-5	-	TRBV5-1	TGCGCCAGCAGCTTGGACGGGGAGACCCAGTACTTC	CASSLDGETQYF
-	TRBJ2-3	-	TRBV29-1	TGCAGCGTTGCGGACAGCCCCGGAGATACGCAGTATTTT	CSVADSPGDTQYF
-	TRBJ2-2	TRBD1	TRBV7-3	TGTGCCAGCAGCCGGGACAGGGGGGCGAACACCGGGGAGCTGTTTTTT	CASSRDRGANTGELFF
few	TRBJ2-7	TRBD2	TRBV5-1	TGCGCCAGCAGCTTGGTGGGTAGCGGGACCAACGAGCAGTACTTC	CASSLVGSGTNEQYF
-	TRBJ2-3	-	TRBV24-1	TGTGCCACCAGTGATTCGCGCGGAGGGAGCACAGATACGCAGTATTTT	CATSDSRGGSTDTQYF
once	TRBJ1-2	TRBD1	TRBV4-1	TGCGCCAGCAGCCATACATTACAGGGGGAAGGAAACTATGGCTACACCTTC	CASSHTLQGEGNYGYTF
-	TRBJ1-6	TRBD1	TRBV12-3/TRBV12-4	TGTGCCAGCACCGGGACAGCGGATTCACCCCTCCACTTT	CASTGTADSPLHF
-	TRBJ1-2	-	TRBV15	TGTGCCACCAGCAGAGCCACAGGGTACGATGGCTACACCTTC	CATSRATGYDGYTF
-	TRBJ1-2	-	TRBV6-5	TGTGCCAGCAGTCCCTCAGGGAACTATGGCTACACCTTC	CASSPSGNYGYTF
-	TRBJ1-5	-	TRBV4-2	TGTGCCAGCAGCCAAGCAGTGGAGAGCAATCAGCCCCAGCATTTT	CASSQAVESNQPQHF
-	TRBJ1-3	TRBD1	TRBV4-1	TGCGCCAGCAGCCCGCTTGGACAGGGGGGAAACACCATATATTTT	CASSPLGQGGNTIYF
-	TRBJ2-7	TRBD1	TRBV18	TGTGCCAGCTCCGGGGCAGGGGGACGGGACGAGCAGTACTTC	CASSGAGGRDEQYF
-	TRBJ2-2	TRBD1	TRBV7-9	TGTGCCAGCAGCTTTACAGGGGCGGCCGGGGAGCTGTTTTTT	CASSFTGAAGELFF
-	TRBJ1-2	-	TRBV6-5	TGTGCCAGCAGATCAGGGTACGGCTACACCTTC	CASRSGYGYTF
-	TRBJ2-3	TRBD2	TRBV20-1	TGCAGTGTCGGGAGGCCAGATACGCAGTATTTT	CSVGRPDTQYF
-	TRBJ1-5	-	TRBV7-2	TGTGCCAGCAGCCGGGGTTACAATCAGCCCCAGCATTTT	CASSRGYNQPQHF
-	TRBJ2-7	-	TRBV29-1	TGCAGCGTTTCAGGGGATTCAACTTCCTACGAGCAGTACTTC	CSVSGDSTSYEQYF